These 18 T cell receptor beta chains share one sample of origin, sequenced in a study of blood T cell repertoires in COVID-19. Profiled with immunoSEQ multiplex PCR; TCRdb holds only in-frame clones, not every one. The sample contains hundreds of thousands of clones, roughly 90% of which appear only once. The sample consisted of PBMCs or T cells enriched from blood (not recorded which). The receptors shown here come from a woman aged 18-29 years with acute COVID-19.

V usage is TRBV7-2 and J usage is TRBJ1-4, with D maybe TRBD1 (6 bases). CDR3 length equals 15 residues. Germline V gene lookup returns CDR1 SGHTA and CDR2 FQGNSA. Trimming removed 1 base at V and 5 bases at J, with 11 bases between. This CDR3 reads CASSLVGARNEKLFF. CDR3 sequence (DNA): TGTGCCAGCAGCTTAGTGGGGGCGCGAAATGAAAAACTGTTTTTT.

The rearrangement links TRBV4-2 to TRBJ1-5; 9 bases map to TRBD1. The germline gives CDR1 LGHNA, CDR2 YNFKEQ. This CDR3 has 16 amino acids. Trimming cost V 0 bases and J 7 bases; bases outside gene matches: 7. The CDR3: CASSQDSGTGWQPQHF. CDR3 sequence (DNA): TGTGCCAGCAGCCAAGATAGTGGGACAGGGTGGCAGCCCCAGCATTTT.

The J gene is TRBJ2-7, the V gene TRBV6-5, with D perhaps matching TRBD1 (6 bases). Germline loops: CDR1 MNHEY, CDR2 SVGAGI. The CDR3 length is 14 residues. V was pared by 6 bases and J by 3 bases, with 15 bases between. The CDR3 is CASSPGHGNYEQYF. The CDR3 DNA reads as TGTGCCAGCAGCCCGGGACACGGAAACTACGAGCAGTACTTC.

This clone occurred once. The rearrangement joins TRBV28 to TRBJ2-1; 7 bases are shared with TRBD2. Losses at the gene ends were 5 bases for V and 0 bases for J; bases not matched to a gene: 4. This CDR3 region has 15 residues. Germline values: CDR1 MDHEN, CDR2 SYDVKM. The DNA for the CDR3 is TGTGCCAGCAGTCCGGGACTAAGCTCCTACAATGAGCAGTTCTTC. Translated, it gives CASSPGLSSYNEQFF.

The V call is TRBV5-4, the J call TRBJ2-7; 8 nucleotides align to TRBD2. This CDR3 spans 14 amino acids. CDR1 and CDR2 from the germline V gene are SGHNT and YYREEE (reference sequence). V lost 4 bases, J lost 5 bases, and 8 bases stayed unmatched. This chain's CDR3 is CASSGTGTRNEQYF. In nucleotides, the CDR3 is TGTGCCAGCAGCGGAACCGGGACTAGGAACGAGCAGTACTTC. The full variable domain, in which reference TRBV5-4 and TRBJ2-7 provide the parts outside the CDR3, is ETGVTQSPTHLIKTRGQQVTLRCSSQSGHNTVSWYQQALGQGPQFIFQYYREEENGRGNFPPRFSGLQFPNYSSELNVNALELDDSALYLCASSGTGTRNEQYFGPGTRLTVT.

The chain joins TRBV7-8 to TRBJ2-5; 7 bases are shared with TRBD1. This CDR3 has 15 amino acids. J lost 3 bases, V lost 2 bases, and 6 bases had no gene match. From germline, CDR1 is SGHVS and CDR2 FQNEAQ. Here the CDR3 DNA reads TGTGCCAGCAGCTTAATGGCAGGGGGTAAAGAGACCCAGTACTTC. Translated: CASSLMAGGKETQYF.

V usage is TRBV28 and J usage is TRBJ2-3, with a weak D call TRBD2 (6 bases). Trimming removed 3 bases from V and 11 bases from J, with 27 bases in between. The CDR3 extends over 17 amino acids. Looked up from germline, CDR1 is MDHEN and CDR2 is SYDVKM. DNA for the CDR3: TGTGCCAGCAGTTTGAAGAGCCTAGCGCTCCTTTCCTCGGGGCAGTATTTT. This gives the protein CASSLKSLALLSSGQYF.

J is TRBJ1-1 and V is TRBV30; 9 nucleotides agree with TRBD1. The CDR3 length is 12 residues. CDR1 is GTSNPN and CDR2 is SVGIG in the germline V gene (reference sequence). J gave up 5 bases and V 7 bases, and 5 bases lay outside the gene matches. Written as DNA, the CDR3 is TGTGCCTACACAGGGGGCTTAACTGAAGCTTTCTTT. Translated, it gives CAYTGGLTEAFF. Full variable domain (missing parts from reference TRBV30 and TRBJ1-1): SQTIHQWPATLVQPVGSPLSLECTVEGTSNPNLYWYRQAAGRGLQLLFYSVGIGQISSEVPQNLSASRPQDRQFILSSKKLLLSDSGFYLCAYTGGLTEAFFGQGTRLTVV.

The genes are TRBV6-5 and TRBJ2-7, with 8 bases identical to TRBD2. The CDR3 has 13 amino acids. Germline loops: CDR1 MNHEY, CDR2 SVGAGI. V trimming: 6 bases; J trimming: 4 bases; junction bases outside the gene matches: 5. The CDR3 spells CASSHGRGYEQYF. DNA for the CDR3: TGTGCCAGCAGCCACGGGAGGGGGTACGAGCAGTACTTC.

This clone was recorded once. The rearrangement links TRBV5-1 to TRBJ2-7; 10 positions match TRBD2. V shed 0 bases and J 3 bases; nucleotides not matched to a gene: 12. CDR1 SGHRS and CDR2 YFSETQ come from the germline V gene. The CDR3 sequence is 18 residues long. CDR3 nucleotide sequence: TGCGCCAGCAGCTTGGGCGCTAGCGGGAGTCATTTAGTCTACGAGCAGTACTTC. Amino acids: CASSLGASGSHLVYEQYF.

This chain uses TRBV27 with TRBJ2-7, with 7 bases matching TRBD1. Germline assignment: CDR1 MNHEY and CDR2 SMNVEV (reference sequence). The V gene end was trimmed by 4 bases and the J gene end by 1 base; junction bases not matched to a gene: 7. This CDR3 is 15 amino acids long. CDR3 DNA: TGTGCCAGCAGTTCCCTTCGACAGGGATCCTACGAGCAGTACTTC. This gives the protein CASSSLRQGSYEQYF.

This clone was seen once. The V gene is TRBV11-2, the J gene TRBJ2-5; D gene unclear. The CDR3 contains 14 residues. Germline values: CDR1 SGHAT, CDR2 FQNNGV. The ends were cut back, 1 base at V and 2 bases at J, with 8 bases in the middle. CDR3 region: CASSLVGGQETQYF. The CDR3, as DNA: TGTGCCAGCAGCTTAGTCGGCGGACAAGAGACCCAGTACTTC. The full variable domain, rest sourced from reference TRBV11-2 and TRBJ2-5, is EAGVAQSPRYKIIEKRQSVAFWCNPISGHATLYWYQQILGQGPKLLIQFQNNGVVDDSQLPKDRFSAERLKGVDSTLKIQPAKLEDSAVYLCASSLVGGQETQYFGPGTRLLVL.

The J gene is TRBJ2-6, the V gene TRBV5-4; D remains unclear. CDR3 size: 17 residues. Trimming stripped 2 bases from V and 1 base from J, with 13 bases between. From germline, CDR1 is SGHNT and CDR2 YYREEE (reference sequence). The CDR3 loop is CASSLPGRSSGANVLTF. In DNA form, the CDR3 reads TGTGCCAGCAGCTTACCTGGCAGATCATCTGGGGCCAACGTCCTGACTTTC.

The gene calls are TRBV6-5 and TRBJ1-1, with 8 nucleotides matching TRBD1. V lost 0 bases and J lost 5; bases outside the gene matches: 5. The CDR3 length is 15 residues. CDR1 and CDR2 (germline): MNHEY, SVGAGI. The CDR3 loop reads CASSYSPGGSTEAFF. DNA of the CDR3: TGTGCCAGCAGTTACTCCCCAGGGGGCTCGACTGAAGCTTTCTTT.

This chain connects TRBV11-2 to TRBJ2-1; maybe TRBD1 (7 bases). From germline, CDR1 is SGHAT and CDR2 FQNNGV. CDR3 length: 15 residues. The V gene lost 0 bases and the J gene lost 6 bases, with 12 bases spanning the gap. CDR3 loop: CASSLEWQGGNEQFF. For the CDR3, the DNA is TGTGCCAGCAGCTTAGAGTGGCAGGGGGGCAATGAGCAGTTCTTC.

The chain recombines TRBV7-9 with TRBJ2-7, with TRBD2 as a possible D gene (5 bases). This CDR3 has 17 residues. Germline loops: CDR1 SEHNR, CDR2 FQNEAQ (reference sequence). Trimming stripped 2 bases from V and 0 bases from J, with 17 bases between. The CDR3 region is CASSLSSGGPSSYEQYF. The CDR3, as DNA: TGTGCCAGCAGCTTAAGTTCGGGCGGGCCAAGCTCCTACGAGCAGTACTTC.

The chain joins TRBV5-6 to TRBJ1-6, with D possibly being TRBD1 (6 bases). V was cut by 0 bases and J by 6 bases, with 10 bases left in between. CDR3 length equals 15 residues. Germline V gene lookup returns CDR1 SGHDT and CDR2 YYEEEE. The CDR3 nucleotides are TGTGCCAGCAGCTTGGAACAGGGAAGTAATTCACCCCTCCACTTT. Its protein is CASSLEQGSNSPLHF.

The V gene is TRBV5-1, the J gene TRBJ2-4, with D maybe TRBD1 (6 bases). CDR1 and CDR2 from the germline V gene are SGHRS and YFSETQ. V lost 7 bases to trimming and J lost 8 bases, with 22 bases between them. The CDR3 totals 15 residues. The CDR3 sequence is CASRTASDRSDIQYF. The CDR3 DNA is TGCGCCAGCCGAACAGCATCTGACAGGTCTGACATTCAGTACTTC.